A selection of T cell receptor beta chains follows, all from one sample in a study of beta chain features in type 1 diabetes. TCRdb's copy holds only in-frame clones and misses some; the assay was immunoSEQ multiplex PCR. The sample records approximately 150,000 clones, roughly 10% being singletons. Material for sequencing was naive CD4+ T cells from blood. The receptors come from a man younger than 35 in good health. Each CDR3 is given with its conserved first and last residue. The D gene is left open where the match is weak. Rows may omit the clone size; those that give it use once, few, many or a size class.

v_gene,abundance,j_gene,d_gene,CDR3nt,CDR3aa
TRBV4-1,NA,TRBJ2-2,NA,TGCGCCAGCAGCCCCTGGGCAGGGAACACCGGGGAGCTGTTTTTT,CASSPWAGNTGELFF
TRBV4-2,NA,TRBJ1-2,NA,TGTGCCAGCAGCCAAGGTGGAGTCCGGGGGAACTATGGCTACACCTTC,CASSQGGVRGNYGYTF
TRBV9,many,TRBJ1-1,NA,TGTGCCAGCAGCCCGATCCGGCGAGGCACTGAAGCTTTCTTT,CASSPIRRGTEAFF
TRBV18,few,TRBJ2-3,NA,TGTGCCAGCTCACCACCATCAGGGACTTCCACAGATACGCAGTATTTT,CASSPPSGTSTDTQYF
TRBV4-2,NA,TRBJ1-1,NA,TGTGCCAGCAGCCCTCACTCGGAGACAGTGAACACTGAAGCTTTCTTT,CASSPHSETVNTEAFF
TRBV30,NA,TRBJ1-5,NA,TGTGCCTGGAGTAGTGGGCTGTCTGGCAATCAGCCCCAGCATTTT,CAWSSGLSGNQPQHF
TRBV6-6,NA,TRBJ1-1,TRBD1,TGTGCCAGCAGTCAACTACAGGGGGCGGCTTTCTTT,CASSQLQGAAFF
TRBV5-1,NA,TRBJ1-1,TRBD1,TGCGCCAGCAGCTGGAAGCCCACAGGGGGCACTGAAGCTTTCTTT,CASSWKPTGGTEAFF
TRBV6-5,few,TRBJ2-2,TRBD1,TGTGCCAGCAGTTATCGGGACAGCCTTTCCGGGGAGCTGTTTTTT,CASSYRDSLSGELFF
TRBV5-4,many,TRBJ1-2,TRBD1,TGTGCCAGCAACAATGACAGGGGAGGTGGCTACACCTTC,CASNNDRGGGYTF
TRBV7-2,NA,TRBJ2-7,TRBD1,TGTGCCAGCAGCTTATTAGGACCGGGACAGGGGGGTGAGCAGTACTTC,CASSLLGPGQGGEQYF
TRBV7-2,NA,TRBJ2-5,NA,TGTGCCAGCACCTTTCTATCCCAAGAGACCCAGTACTTC,CASTFLSQETQYF
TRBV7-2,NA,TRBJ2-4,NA,TGTGCCAGCAGCTTAGGCGTACCCAAAAACATTCAGTACTTC,CASSLGVPKNIQYF
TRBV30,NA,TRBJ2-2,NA,TGTGCCTGCGGACCGGAGGCCGGGGAGCTGTTTTTT,CACGPEAGELFF
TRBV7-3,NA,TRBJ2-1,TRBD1,TGTGCCAGCAGCACGACAGGGTACTCCTACAATGAGCAGTTCTTC,CASSTTGYSYNEQFF
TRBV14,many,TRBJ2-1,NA,TGTGCCAGCAGCCAAGGGAGCTCCTACAATGAGCAGTTCTTC,CASSQGSSYNEQFF
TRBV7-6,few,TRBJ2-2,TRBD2,TGTGCCAGCAGTCTCCGGACTAGCGGGGTTCACGGGGAGCTGTTTTTT,CASSLRTSGVHGELFF
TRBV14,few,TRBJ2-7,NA,TGTGCCAGCAGCCTCTCAGGGGCCCTATCCTACGAGCAGTACTTC,CASSLSGALSYEQYF
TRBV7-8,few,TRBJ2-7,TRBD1,TGTGCCAGCAGGACAGGGGGCCCCTACGAGCAGTACTTC,CASRTGGPYEQYF
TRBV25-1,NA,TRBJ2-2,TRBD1,TGTGCCAGCAGTGATCCGGACAGGTTCGTCGGGGAGCTGTTTTTT,CASSDPDRFVGELFF
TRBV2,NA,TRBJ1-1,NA,TGTGCCAGCAGGGGACAACAGGTTCCTGAAGCTTTCTTT,CASRGQQVPEAFF
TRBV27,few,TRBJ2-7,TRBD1,TGTGCCAGCAGTCCTCTGGACAGGCGCTCCTACGAGCAGTACTTC,CASSPLDRRSYEQYF
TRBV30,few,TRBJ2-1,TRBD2,TGTGCCTGGAACAGCGGGGGCTCCTACAATGAGCAGTTCTTC,CAWNSGGSYNEQFF
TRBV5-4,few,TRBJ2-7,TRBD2,TGTGCCAGCAGCAAAGGACTAGCGGGTAACGTTCCCTACGAGCAGTACTTC,CASSKGLAGNVPYEQYF
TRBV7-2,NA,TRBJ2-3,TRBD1,TGTGCCAGCAGCGTCTCACAGGGGTCGGATACGCAGTATTTT,CASSVSQGSDTQYF
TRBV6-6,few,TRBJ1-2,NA,TGTGCCAGCAGTTACTCTTCGGGGGAGAATGGCTACACCTTC,CASSYSSGENGYTF
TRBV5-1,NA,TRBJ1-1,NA,TGCGCCAGCAGTTCGGCCGAGCTTGGCGGAGCTTTCTTT,CASSSAELGGAFF
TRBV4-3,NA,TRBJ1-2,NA,TGCGCCAGCAGCCAAGATAGGGGCAACTATGGCTACACCTTC,CASSQDRGNYGYTF
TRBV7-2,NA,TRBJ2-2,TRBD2,TGTGCCAGCCAACGGGGGGGAAACACCGGGGAGCTGTTTTTT,CASQRGGNTGELFF
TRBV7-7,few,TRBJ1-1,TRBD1,TGTGCCAGCAGCACACGACAGGGCTCTGAAGCTTTCTTT,CASSTRQGSEAFF
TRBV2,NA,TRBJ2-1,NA,TGTGCCAGCAGTGAAGCGAGATTGTCCAATGAGCAGTTCTTC,CASSEARLSNEQFF
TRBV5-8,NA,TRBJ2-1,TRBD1,TGTGCCAGCAGCCAGGGACAGGGGGACAACAATGAGCAGTTCTTC,CASSQGQGDNNEQFF
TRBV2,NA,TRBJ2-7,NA,TGTGCCGGGGGATTGGGCGGGAACTCCTACGAGCAGTACTTC,CAGGLGGNSYEQYF
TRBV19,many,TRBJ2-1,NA,TGTGCCAGTAGTATCAGGATGTACAATGAGCAGTTCTTC,CASSIRMYNEQFF
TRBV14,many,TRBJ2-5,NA,TGTGCCAGCAGCCAAGGACAGCAAGAGACCCAGTACTTC,CASSQGQQETQYF
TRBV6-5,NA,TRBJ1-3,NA,TGTGCCAGCAGTGATAGAGACTCTGGAAACACCATATATTTT,CASSDRDSGNTIYF